This entry features one TCR beta chain sequence. This entry belongs to a study of cytomegalovirus exposure and HLA in healthy donors. Germline V gene lookup returns CDR1 MNHEY and CDR2 SVGAGI. Trimming stripped 4 bases from V and 1 base from J, with 10 bases between. There are 14 residues in the CDR3. The PCR contained 60 Vbeta and 13 Jbeta primers. The data were produced by immunoSEQ multiplex PCR, yet TCRdb's version contains in-frame clones alone and is incomplete. The sample consists of 35,000 to 55,000 clones, about half of them appearing once. This chain connects TRBV6-5 to TRBJ1-1; D gene ambiguous. The clonotype was recovered from a man in his sixties in good health and CMV-seronegative. The sample consisted of PBMCs. The CDR3 is CASSLNGENTEAFF. CDR3 sequence (DNA): TGTGCCAGCAGTTTAAACGGGGAGAACACTGAAGCTTTCTTT.